This T cell receptor (beta chain) emerged from a study of PD-1 blockade in classical Hodgkin lymphoma. Relapses following autologous stem cell transplantation were seen in all patients, with brentuximab vedotin exposure varying. This clone has just one count. Its antigen is still unknown. The germline V gene encodes CDR1 SNHLY and CDR2 FYNNEI. The ends lost 6 bases at V and 4 bases at J; junction bases unmatched: 14. This CDR3 comprises 16 residues. Profiled with immunoSEQ multiplex PCR; TCRdb holds only in-frame clones, not every one. Of 75,000 to 100,000 clones in the sample, 75% to 90% were seen once. Study-level results: Some patients began nivolumab under 1 year after ASCT. These patients were excluded from later analyses. Those achieving complete response showed baseline diversity like newly diagnosed patients. CD4+ TCR diversity, unlike CD8+, climbed significantly by C4D1.

The chain employs TRBV2 and TRBJ1-2; 7 bases are shared with TRBD1. This specimen consisted of peripheral blood mononuclear cells (PBMCs), obtained at baseline. The origin of this receptor is a human donor with classical Hodgkin lymphoma. CDR3: CASRPDRDIIGYGYTF. Written as DNA, the CDR3 is TGTGCCAGCAGACCCGACAGGGACATTATAGGCTATGGCTACACCTTC.